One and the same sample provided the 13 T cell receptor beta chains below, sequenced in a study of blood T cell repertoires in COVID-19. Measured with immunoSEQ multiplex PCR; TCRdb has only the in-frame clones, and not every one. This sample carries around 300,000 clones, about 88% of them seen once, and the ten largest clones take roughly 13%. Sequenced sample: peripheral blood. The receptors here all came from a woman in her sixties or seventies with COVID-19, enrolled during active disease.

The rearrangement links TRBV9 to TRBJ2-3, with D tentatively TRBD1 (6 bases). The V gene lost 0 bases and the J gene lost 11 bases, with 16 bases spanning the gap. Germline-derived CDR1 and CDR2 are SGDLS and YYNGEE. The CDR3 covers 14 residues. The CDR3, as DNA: TGTGCCAGCAGCGTAGTACTGGGGGCTGGGGAGCAGTATTTT. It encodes CASSVVLGAGEQYF.

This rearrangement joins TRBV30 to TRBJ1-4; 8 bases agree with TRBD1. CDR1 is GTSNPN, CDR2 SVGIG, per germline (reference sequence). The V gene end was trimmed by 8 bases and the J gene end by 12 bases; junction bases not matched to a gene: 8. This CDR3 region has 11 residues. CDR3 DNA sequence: TGTGCCACGGGACAGGAAGAGGAACTGTTTTTT. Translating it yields CATGQEEELFF.

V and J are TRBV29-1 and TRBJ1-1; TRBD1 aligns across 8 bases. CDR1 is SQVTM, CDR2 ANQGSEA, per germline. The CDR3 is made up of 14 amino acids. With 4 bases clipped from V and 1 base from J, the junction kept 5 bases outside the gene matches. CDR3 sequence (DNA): TGCAGCGTTGTTCAGGGGGCCGGGAACACTGAAGCTTTCTTT. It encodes CSVVQGAGNTEAFF. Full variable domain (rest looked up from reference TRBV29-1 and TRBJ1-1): SAVISQKPSRDICQRGTSLTIQCQVDSQVTMMFWYRQQPGQSLTLIATANQGSEATYESGFVIDKFPISRPNLTFSTLTVSNMSPEDSSIYLCSVVQGAGNTEAFFGQGTRLTVV.

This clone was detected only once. The DNA of the CDR3 is TGTGCCAGCAGCTACGGACAGGGGGCGAATTCACCCCTCCACTTT. It encodes CASSYGQGANSPLHF. This rearrangement joins TRBV9 to TRBJ1-6; 11 nucleotides align to TRBD1. This CDR3 spans 15 amino acids. Germline V gene sequence: CDR1 SGDLS, CDR2 YYNGEE. The V segment lost 4 bases and the J segment 7 bases; nucleotides outside the gene matches: 4. Variable domain in full (rest from reference TRBV9 and TRBJ1-6): DSGVTQTPKHLITATGQRVTLRCSPRSGDLSVYWYQQSLDQGLQFLIQYYNGEERAKGNILERFSAQQFPDLHSELNLSSLELGDSALYFCASSYGQGANSPLHFGNGTRLTVT.

The CDR3 coding sequence is TGTGCCAGCAGTTTTGGGCCAGGATTAGCCAAAAACATTCAGTACTTC. Its protein is CASSFGPGLAKNIQYF. The chain is built from TRBV27 and TRBJ2-4; D not resolved. Deletions cut 3 bases from V and 0 bases from J, with 12 bases between. Germline CDR1 is MNHEY and CDR2 is SMNVEV (reference sequence). The CDR3 runs to 16 residues.

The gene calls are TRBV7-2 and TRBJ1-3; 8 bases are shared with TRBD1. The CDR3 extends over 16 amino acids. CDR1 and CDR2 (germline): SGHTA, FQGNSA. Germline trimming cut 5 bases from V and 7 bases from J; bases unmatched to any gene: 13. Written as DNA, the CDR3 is TGTGCCAGCAGCCAACCAGACAGGGGTCGTAGTAACACCATATATTTT. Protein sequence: CASSQPDRGRSNTIYF.

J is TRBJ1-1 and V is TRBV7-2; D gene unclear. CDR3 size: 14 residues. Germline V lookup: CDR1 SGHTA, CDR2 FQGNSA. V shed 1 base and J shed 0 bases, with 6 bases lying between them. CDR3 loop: CASSLDRLNTEAFF. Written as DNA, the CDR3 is TGTGCCAGCAGCTTAGACCGGTTGAACACTGAAGCTTTCTTT.

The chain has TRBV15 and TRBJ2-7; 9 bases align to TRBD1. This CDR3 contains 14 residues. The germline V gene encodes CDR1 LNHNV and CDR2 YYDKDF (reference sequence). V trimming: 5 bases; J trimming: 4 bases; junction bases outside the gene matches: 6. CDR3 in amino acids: CATSSRDRAYEQYF. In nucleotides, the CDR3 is TGTGCCACCAGCTCCCGGGACAGGGCTTACGAGCAGTACTTC.

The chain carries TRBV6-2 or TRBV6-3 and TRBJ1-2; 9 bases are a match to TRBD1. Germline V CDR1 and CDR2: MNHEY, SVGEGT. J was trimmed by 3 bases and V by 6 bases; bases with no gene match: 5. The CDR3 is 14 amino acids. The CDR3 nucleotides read TGTGCCAGCAGCCCGGACAGGGGCTACTATGGCTACACCTTC. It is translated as CASSPDRGYYGYTF.

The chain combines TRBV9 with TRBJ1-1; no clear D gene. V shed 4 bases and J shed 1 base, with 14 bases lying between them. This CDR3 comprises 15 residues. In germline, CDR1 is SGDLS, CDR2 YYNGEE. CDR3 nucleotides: TGTGCCAGCAGCCCCTACGCCACCGGGAACACTGAAGCTTTCTTT. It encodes CASSPYATGNTEAFF.

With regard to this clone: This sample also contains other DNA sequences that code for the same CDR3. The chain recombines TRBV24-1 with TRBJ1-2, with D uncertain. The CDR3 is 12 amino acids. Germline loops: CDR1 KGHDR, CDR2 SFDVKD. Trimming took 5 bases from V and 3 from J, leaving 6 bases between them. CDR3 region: CATSGGDYGYTF. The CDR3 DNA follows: TGTGCCACCAGTGGCGGTGACTATGGCTACACCTTC.

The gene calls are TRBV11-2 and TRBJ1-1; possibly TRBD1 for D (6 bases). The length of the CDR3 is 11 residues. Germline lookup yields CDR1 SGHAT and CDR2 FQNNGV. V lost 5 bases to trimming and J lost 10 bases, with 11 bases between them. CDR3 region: CASSATGLAFF. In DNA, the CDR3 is TGTGCCAGCAGCGCCACAGGGTTAGCTTTCTTT.

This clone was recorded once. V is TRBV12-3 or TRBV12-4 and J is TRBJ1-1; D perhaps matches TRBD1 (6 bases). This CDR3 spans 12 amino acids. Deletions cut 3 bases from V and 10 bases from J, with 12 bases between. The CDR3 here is CASSLSTGTAFF. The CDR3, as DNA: TGTGCCAGCAGTTTGTCGACAGGAACAGCTTTCTTT.